This TCR beta chain originates from a study of blood T cell repertoires in COVID-19. As for the study in general: Acute and convalescent COVID-19 samples came from the United States, Italy and Spain. The cDNA or gDNA used as material had been derived from T cells, B-cell-depleted T cells, or PBMCs.

Per the original methods: It was from reference gene primer amplification that nucleated cell counts were estimated. Libraries were prepared by immunoSEQ multiplex PCR; TCRdb keeps only in-frame clonotypes and omits some of them. V and J calls and clone size are copied from that table; D and trimming were computed from the DNA. The sample records around 200,000 clones, less than 90% being singletons. The sequencing input was peripheral blood. The sequence derives from a man in his sixties or seventies with active or convalescent COVID-19.

CDR3 sequence (DNA): TGTGCCAGCACCCCCGGGCAAGGGAGCTATGGCTACACCTTC. It is translated as CASTPGQGSYGYTF. The chain joins TRBV28 to TRBJ1-2; D is undetermined. Trimming removed 7 bases at V and 4 bases at J, with 16 bases between. CDR3 length: 14 amino acids. From germline, CDR1 is MDHEN and CDR2 SYDVKM.